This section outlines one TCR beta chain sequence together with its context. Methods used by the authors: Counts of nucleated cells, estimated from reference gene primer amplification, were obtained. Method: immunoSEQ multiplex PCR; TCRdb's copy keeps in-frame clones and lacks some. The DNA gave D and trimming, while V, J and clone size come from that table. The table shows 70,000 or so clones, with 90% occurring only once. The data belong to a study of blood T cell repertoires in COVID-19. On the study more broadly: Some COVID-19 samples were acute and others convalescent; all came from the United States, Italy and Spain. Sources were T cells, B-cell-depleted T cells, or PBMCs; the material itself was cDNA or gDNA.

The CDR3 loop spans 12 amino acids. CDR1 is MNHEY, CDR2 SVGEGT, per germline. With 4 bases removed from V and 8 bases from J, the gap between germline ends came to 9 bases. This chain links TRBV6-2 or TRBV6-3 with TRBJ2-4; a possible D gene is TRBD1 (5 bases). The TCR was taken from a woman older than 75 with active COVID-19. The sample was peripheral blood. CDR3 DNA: TGTGCCAGCAGTTTAAGGGGTTACATTCAGTACTTC. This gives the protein CASSLRGYIQYF.